This T cell receptor (beta chain) was sequenced for a study of blood T cells in healthy people across ages. Notes on the study in general: Diversity was higher, and naive CD4+ cells more numerous, in long-lived donors than in aged donors. TCR beta diversity per million T cells fell roughly linearly with age.

For this clonotype: Its target is unknown.

CDR1 is DFQATT and CDR2 is SNEGSKA in the germline V gene (reference sequence). This CDR3 is built from 15 residues. Unmatched junction bases numbered 10, after V lost 6 bases and J lost 2 bases. A second PCR of roughly 6 to 12 cycles used a sample-barcoded 5' primer and a J-beta primer mix. TCRdb called the 5' RACE reads again in MiXCR, with one record for every CDR3 protein. Of approximately 320,000 distinct CDR3 sequences in the sample, less than 30% were seen once. Those donating, healthy Caucasian individuals from Russia, were aged roughly 6 to 100. Peripheral blood was drawn, around 9.4 milliliters per donor.

The sample taken for sequencing was blood. The gene calls are TRBV20-1 and TRBJ2-1; 7 bases fit TRBD2. The sequence came from a woman between 65 and 79 years old in good health. The CDR3 bases are TGCAGTGCCACTTCTAGCGGAGAGACCTACAATGAGCAGTTCTTC. The encoded protein is CSATSSGETYNEQFF.